This TCR beta chain was recovered during a study of CD8+ T cells in alopecia areata. As for the study in general: Twice a day, 5 to 10 mg of oral tofacitinib was administered to treated patients. Study observations and caveats: In blood and scalp, many expanded lesional clones persisted during tofacitinib. Tofacitinib significantly reduced both scalp clonality and expanded CD8+ clones among the top 100.

Treatment noted: oral pan-JAK inhibitor, 5-10 mg twice daily. Sorting of PBMCs yielded the CD4+ and CD8+ T cells. This clone has only one observation. Its specificity is not known. RNA extraction was followed by reverse transcription into cDNA, which acted as the sequencing template. Generated by immunoSEQ multiplex PCR, the TCRdb table keeps only in-frame clones and is missing some. The sample gives roughly 92,000 clones, about three quarters of which show up once; roughly a sixth is in the top ten. The sequencing here drew on CD8+ T cells sorted from blood, taken at week 44, from a patient treated with tofacitinib. The source of this sequence is a human donor with alopecia areata.

CDR3 sequence reads: CATSTRHNSNQPQHF. CDR3 coding DNA: TGTGCCACCAGCACCCGACACAACAGCAATCAGCCCCAGCATTTT. The chain joins TRBV15 to TRBJ1-5; the D is unclear. Per germline, CDR1 LNHNV and CDR2 YYDKDF (reference sequence). The CDR3 totals 15 residues. V was shortened by 4 bases and J by 1 base, with 11 bases between the two germline ends. The full variable domain, with the rest looked up from reference TRBV15 and TRBJ1-5, is DAMVIQNPRYQVTQFGKPVTLSCSQTLNHNVMYWYQQKSSQAPKLLFHYYDKDFNNEADTPDNFQSRRPNTSFCFLDIRSPGLGDTAMYLCATSTRHNSNQPQHFGDGTRLSIL.